The clone carrying this TCR beta chain was picked up one time. This entry comes from a study of blood T cell repertoires in COVID-19. Study-level background: Acute and convalescent COVID-19 samples came from the United States, Italy and Spain.

Trimming removed 1 base from V and 0 bases from J, with 7 bases in between. Germline CDR1 and CDR2: SGHRS and YFSETQ. The CDR3 is made up of 14 amino acids. Assay used: immunoSEQ multiplex PCR; TCRdb lists only in-frame clones, some missing. The sample records nearly 250,000 clones, approximately 80% being singletons. This receptor was taken from a woman older than 75 with acute or convalescent COVID-19. The chain recombines TRBV5-1 with TRBJ1-1; D gene uncertain. The sequenced material came from peripheral blood. The DNA for the CDR3 is TGCGCCAGCAGCTTGTTGACAATGAACACTGAAGCTTTCTTT. It translates to CASSLLTMNTEAFF.